This T cell receptor beta chain appears in the sequencing data of a study of identical twins. Study outcomes and limitations: Cross-sectional statistics underpinned the conclusions; the same donors were not followed. Recombination models fit unrelated individuals' TCR alpha sharing but underestimated twins'.

The CDR3 consists of 14 residues. From germline, CDR1 is SGHVS and CDR2 FQNEAQ. V dropped 2 bases and J dropped 2 bases, with 10 bases sitting between them. A universal primer site was created by template switching, with the cDNA bearing unique molecular identifiers. TCRdb re-called the 5' RACE reads through MiXCR, storing one row per CDR3 protein. The repertoire holds a few hundred thousand distinct CDR3 sequences, with over 8.5% as singletons. In its sample, this clonotype was seen a few times. Its matching antigen is unknown. These data were also reused for a study on yellow fever vaccine responses in identical twins.

The sample taken for sequencing was PBMCs. The chain couples TRBV7-8 to TRBJ2-7; no firm D call. The clonotype originates from a young woman in good health. The CDR3 protein is CASSLTIKTYEQYF. The DNA for the CDR3 is TGTGCCAGCAGCTTAACAATTAAGACCTACGAGCAGTACTTC.